The clone carrying this TCR beta chain appeared a few times. This record comes from a study of blood T cell repertoires in COVID-19. Study context: Sources were T cells, B-cell-depleted T cells, or PBMCs; the material itself was cDNA or gDNA.

In assigning cohorts, the study relied on participant-reported clinical history. Exposed volunteers were people who met a COVID-19 case within 2 weeks before study entry. Germline CDR1 reads LNHNV; CDR2 reads YYDKDF (reference sequence). The trim removed 1 base at V and 4 bases at J, leaving 2 bases unmatched. This CDR3 spans 14 amino acids. In the source study's methods: By means of reference gene primer amplification, nucleated cell counts were estimated. The assay was immunoSEQ multiplex PCR, and TCRdb's table has in-frame clones only and misses some. D and trimming were read from the DNA, whereas the V and J calls and clone size are those reported in that table. This table has 250,000 or so clones, around 82% appearing once.

The sequence came from a woman aged 40 to 50 who had been exposed to COVID-19. The sequenced sample was PBMCs or T cells enriched from blood (not recorded which). The V gene is TRBV15, the J gene TRBJ2-5, with TRBD2 matching over 8 bases. The CDR3 DNA sequence: TGTGCCACCAGCAGAGCGGGGGGGGGAGAGACCCAGTACTTC. Amino acids: CATSRAGGGETQYF.